The 4 T cell receptor beta chains presented below share a single source sample, sequenced in a study of CD8 T cells in ankylosing spondylitis. Study findings and constraints: Several highly homologous variants formed a TCR beta motif that appeared characteristic of ankylosing spondylitis blood.

These receptors have no identified antigens. From the 5' RACE reads, TCRdb called clonotypes with MiXCR, one entry per CDR3 protein. The data show more than 400,000 distinct CDR3 sequences, approximately 5% seen once. Sample: blood, either unsorted or a sorted T cell fraction (not recorded which). These receptor sequences come from a male donor with ankylosing spondylitis.

This clonotype has ten or more counts. This chain uses TRBV5-1 with TRBJ1-1; TRBD1 matches 7 bases. Looked up from germline, CDR1 is SGHRS and CDR2 is YFSETQ. The CDR3 spans 15 residues. J lost 5 bases, V lost 4 bases, and 11 bases had no gene match. CDR3 region: CASSNHRGGKTEAFF. CDR3 in DNA: TGCGCCAGCAGCAATCACAGGGGCGGTAAAACTGAAGCTTTCTTT.

This clonotype was counted ten times or more. The chain carries TRBV6-5 and TRBJ2-4; D unresolved. This CDR3 comprises 15 residues. V lost 3 bases and J lost 0, with 9 bases in between. Germline V lookup: CDR1 MNHEY, CDR2 SVGAGI. CDR3 in DNA: TGTGCCAGCAGTTATGTTGGCTTAGCCAAAAACATTCAGTACTTC. This codes for CASSYVGLAKNIQYF.

A remark on this clonotype: A read error may explain this, as a much larger clone is one base away. The chain recombines TRBV12-3 or TRBV12-4 with TRBJ2-2; 7 bases map to TRBD1. This CDR3 contains 15 residues. CDR3 coding DNA: TGTGCCAGCAGTCCGGGACAGTCGAACACCGGGGCGCTGTTTTTT. Protein product: CASSPGQSNTGALFF.

This clonotype was seen repeatedly, ten times or more. The chain recombines TRBV5-1 with TRBJ1-5; TRBD1 agrees at 7 bases. The V gene end was trimmed by 0 bases and the J gene end by 4 bases; junction bases not matched to a gene: 4. This CDR3 is built from 15 residues. CDR1 and CDR2 (germline): SGHRS, YFSETQ. The CDR3 sequence: CASSLDSGGNQPQHF. DNA for the CDR3: TGCGCCAGCAGCTTGGATTCAGGGGGGAATCAGCCCCAGCATTTT.